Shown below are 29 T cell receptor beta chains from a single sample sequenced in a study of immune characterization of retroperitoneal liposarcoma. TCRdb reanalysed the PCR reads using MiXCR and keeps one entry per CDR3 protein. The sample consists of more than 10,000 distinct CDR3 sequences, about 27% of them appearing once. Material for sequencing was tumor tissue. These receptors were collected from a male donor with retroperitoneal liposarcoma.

This chain's CDR3 is CATRGGGGTDTQYF. The CDR3 bases are TGTGCCACCCGGGGGGGGGGGGGCACAGATACGCAGTATTTT. The gene calls are TRBV25-1 and TRBJ2-3; 8 positions agree with TRBD2. Looked up from germline, CDR1 is MGHDK and CDR2 is SYGVNS. The CDR3 has 14 amino acids. V shed 10 bases and J 1 base; nucleotides not matched to a gene: 7.

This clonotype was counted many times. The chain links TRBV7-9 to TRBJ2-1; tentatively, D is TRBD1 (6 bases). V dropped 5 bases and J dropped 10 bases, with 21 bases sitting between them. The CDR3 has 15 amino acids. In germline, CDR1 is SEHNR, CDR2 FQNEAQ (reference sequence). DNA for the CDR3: TGTGCCAGCAGCAAGTGGCAGGGGAGCTCCTACGAGCAGTTCTTC. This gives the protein CASSKWQGSSYEQFF.

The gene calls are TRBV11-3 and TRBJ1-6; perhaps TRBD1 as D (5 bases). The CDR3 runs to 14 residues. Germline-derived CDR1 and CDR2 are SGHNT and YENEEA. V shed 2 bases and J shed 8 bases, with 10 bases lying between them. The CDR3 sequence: CASSLRDRDSPLHF. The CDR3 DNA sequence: TGTGCCAGCAGCTTAAGAGACAGAGATTCACCCCTCCACTTT.

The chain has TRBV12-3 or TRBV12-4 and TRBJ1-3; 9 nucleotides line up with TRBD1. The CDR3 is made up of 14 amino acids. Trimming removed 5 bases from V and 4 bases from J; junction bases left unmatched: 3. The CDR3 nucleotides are TGTGCCAGCAGTAGCGGGACAGGGGGAAACACCATATATTTT. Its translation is CASSSGTGGNTIYF.

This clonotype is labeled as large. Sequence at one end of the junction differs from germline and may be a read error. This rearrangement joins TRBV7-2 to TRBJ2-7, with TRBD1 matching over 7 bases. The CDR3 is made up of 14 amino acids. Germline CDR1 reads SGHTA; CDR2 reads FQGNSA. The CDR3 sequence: CASSSRQGSHEQYF. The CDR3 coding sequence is TGTGCCAGCAGCAGTAGACAGGGCTCCCACGAGCAGTACTTC. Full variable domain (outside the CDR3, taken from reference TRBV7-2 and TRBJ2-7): GAGVSQSPSNKVTEKGKDVELRCDPISGHTALYWYRQSLGQGLEFLIYFQGNSAPDKSGLPSDRFSAERTGGSVSTLTIQRTQQEDSAVYLCASSSRQGSHEQYFGPGTRLTVT.

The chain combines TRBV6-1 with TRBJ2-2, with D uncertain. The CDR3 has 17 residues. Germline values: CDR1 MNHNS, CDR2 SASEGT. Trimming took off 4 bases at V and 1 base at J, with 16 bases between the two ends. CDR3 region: CASSGRSRSWNTGELFF. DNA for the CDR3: TGTGCCAGCAGTGGACGAAGCCGGAGCTGGAACACCGGGGAGCTGTTTTTT.

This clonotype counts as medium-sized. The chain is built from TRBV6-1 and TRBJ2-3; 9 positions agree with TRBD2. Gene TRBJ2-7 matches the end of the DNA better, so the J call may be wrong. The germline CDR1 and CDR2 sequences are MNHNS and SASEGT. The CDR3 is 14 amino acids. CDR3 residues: CASKVAGGDSEQYF. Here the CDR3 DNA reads TGTGCCAGCAAGGTGGCGGGAGGGGATAGTGAGCAGTACTTC.

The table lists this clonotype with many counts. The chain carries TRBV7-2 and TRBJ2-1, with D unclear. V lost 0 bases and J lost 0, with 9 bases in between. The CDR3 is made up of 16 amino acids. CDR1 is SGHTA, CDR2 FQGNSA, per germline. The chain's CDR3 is CASSLASSSSYNEQFF. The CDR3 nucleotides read TGTGCCAGCAGCTTAGCCAGCTCAAGCTCCTACAATGAGCAGTTCTTC. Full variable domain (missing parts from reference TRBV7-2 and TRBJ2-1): GAGVSQSPSNKVTEKGKDVELRCDPISGHTALYWYRQSLGQGLEFLIYFQGNSAPDKSGLPSDRFSAERTGGSVSTLTIQRTQQEDSAVYLCASSLASSSSYNEQFFGPGTRLTVL.

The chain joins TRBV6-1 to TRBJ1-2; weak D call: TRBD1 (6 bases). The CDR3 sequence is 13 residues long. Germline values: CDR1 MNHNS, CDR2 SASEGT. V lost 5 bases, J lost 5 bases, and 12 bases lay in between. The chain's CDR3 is CASSNRDWYGYTF. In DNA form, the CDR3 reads TGTGCCAGCAGTAACAGGGATTGGTATGGCTACACCTTC.

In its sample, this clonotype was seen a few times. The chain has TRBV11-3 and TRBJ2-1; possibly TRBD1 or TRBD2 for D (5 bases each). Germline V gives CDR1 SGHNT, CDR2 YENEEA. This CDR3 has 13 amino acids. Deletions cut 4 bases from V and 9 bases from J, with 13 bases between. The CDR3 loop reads CASSSGLGGEQFF. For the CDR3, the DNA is TGTGCCAGCAGCTCGGGGCTCGGTGGTGAGCAGTTCTTC.

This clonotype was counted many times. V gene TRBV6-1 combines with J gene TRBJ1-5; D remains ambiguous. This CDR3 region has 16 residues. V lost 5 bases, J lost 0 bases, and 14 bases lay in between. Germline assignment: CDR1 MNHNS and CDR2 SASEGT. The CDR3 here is CASSPRALTSNQPQHF. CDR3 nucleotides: TGTGCCAGCAGTCCCCGGGCCCTTACTAGCAATCAGCCCCAGCATTTT.

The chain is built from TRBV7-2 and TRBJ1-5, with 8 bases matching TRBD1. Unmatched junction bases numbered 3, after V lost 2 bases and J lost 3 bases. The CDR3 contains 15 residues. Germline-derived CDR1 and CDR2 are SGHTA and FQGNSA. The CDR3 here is CASSLRTGNNQPQHF. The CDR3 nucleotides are TGTGCCAGCAGCTTACGGACAGGGAACAATCAGCCCCAGCATTTT.

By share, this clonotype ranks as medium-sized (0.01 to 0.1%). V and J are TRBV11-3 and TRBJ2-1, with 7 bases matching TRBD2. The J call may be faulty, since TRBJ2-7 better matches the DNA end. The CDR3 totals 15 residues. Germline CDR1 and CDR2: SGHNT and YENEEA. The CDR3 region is CASSRGGEPYNEQYF. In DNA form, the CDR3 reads TGTGCCAGCAGCCGCGGGGGAGAACCCTACAATGAGCAGTACTTC.

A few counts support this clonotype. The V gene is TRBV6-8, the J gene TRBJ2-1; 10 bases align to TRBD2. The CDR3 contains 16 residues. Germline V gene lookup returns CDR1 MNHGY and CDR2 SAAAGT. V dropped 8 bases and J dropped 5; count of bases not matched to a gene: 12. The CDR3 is CASSRWASGSDNEQFF. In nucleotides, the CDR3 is TGTGCCAGCTCTCGGTGGGCTAGCGGGAGCGACAATGAGCAGTTCTTC.

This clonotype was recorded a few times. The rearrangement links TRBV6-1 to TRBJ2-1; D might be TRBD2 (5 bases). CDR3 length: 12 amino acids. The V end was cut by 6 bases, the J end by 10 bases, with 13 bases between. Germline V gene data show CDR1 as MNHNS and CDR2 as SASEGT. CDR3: CASSSSSYEQFF. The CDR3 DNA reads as TGTGCCAGCAGCTCTAGCTCCTACGAGCAGTTCTTC.

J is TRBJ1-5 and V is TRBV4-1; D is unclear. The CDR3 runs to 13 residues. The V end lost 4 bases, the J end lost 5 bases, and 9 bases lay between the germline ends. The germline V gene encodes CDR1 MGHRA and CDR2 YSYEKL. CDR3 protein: CASSLTGDQPQHF. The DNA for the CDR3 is TGCGCCAGCAGCCTTACTGGAGATCAGCCCCAGCATTTT.

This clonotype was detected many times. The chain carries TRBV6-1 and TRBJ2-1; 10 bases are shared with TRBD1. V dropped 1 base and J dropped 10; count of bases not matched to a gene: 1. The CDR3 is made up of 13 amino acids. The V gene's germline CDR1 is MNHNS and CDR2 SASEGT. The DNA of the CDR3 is TGTGCCAGCAGTGAAGGGGACAGGGGCGAGCAGTTCTTC. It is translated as CASSEGDRGEQFF.

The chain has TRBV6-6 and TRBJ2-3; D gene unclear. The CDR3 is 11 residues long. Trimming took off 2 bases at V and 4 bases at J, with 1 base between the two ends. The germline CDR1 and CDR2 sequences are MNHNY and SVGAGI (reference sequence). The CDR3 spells CASSYADTQYF. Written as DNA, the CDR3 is TGTGCCAGCAGTTACGCAGATACGCAGTATTTT.

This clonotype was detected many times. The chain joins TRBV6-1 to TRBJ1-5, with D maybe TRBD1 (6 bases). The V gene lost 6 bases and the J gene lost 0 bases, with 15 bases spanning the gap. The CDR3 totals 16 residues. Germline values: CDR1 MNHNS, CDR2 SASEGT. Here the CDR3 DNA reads TGTGCCAGCAGCCAGGACAGCTATTATAGCAATCAGCCCCAGCATTTT. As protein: CASSQDSYYSNQPQHF.

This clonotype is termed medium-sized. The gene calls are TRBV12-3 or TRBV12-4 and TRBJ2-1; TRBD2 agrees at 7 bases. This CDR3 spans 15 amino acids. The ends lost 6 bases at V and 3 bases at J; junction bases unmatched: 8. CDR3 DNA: TGTGCCAGCAGAGCGGGACTACAAATCTACAATGAGCAGTTCTTC. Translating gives CASRAGLQIYNEQFF.

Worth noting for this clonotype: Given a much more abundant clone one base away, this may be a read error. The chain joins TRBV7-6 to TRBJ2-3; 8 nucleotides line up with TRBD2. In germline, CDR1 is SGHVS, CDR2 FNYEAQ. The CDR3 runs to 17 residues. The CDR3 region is CASSLVGTSGSTDTKYF. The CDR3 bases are TGTGCCAGCAGCTTAGTAGGCACTAGCGGAAGCACAGATACGAAGTATTTT.

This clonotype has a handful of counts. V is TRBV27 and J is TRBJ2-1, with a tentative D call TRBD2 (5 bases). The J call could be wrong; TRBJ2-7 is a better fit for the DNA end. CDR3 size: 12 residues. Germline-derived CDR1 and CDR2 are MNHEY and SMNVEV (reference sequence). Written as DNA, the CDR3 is TGTGCCACCCGGGCTAGCCGTTACGAGCAGTACTTC. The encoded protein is CATRASRYEQYF.

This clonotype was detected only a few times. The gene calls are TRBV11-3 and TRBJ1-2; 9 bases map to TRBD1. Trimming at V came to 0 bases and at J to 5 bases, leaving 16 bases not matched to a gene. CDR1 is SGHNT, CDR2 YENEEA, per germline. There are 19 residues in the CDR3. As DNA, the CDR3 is TGTGCCAGCAGCTTAGATCCCGGGACAGGGTTTAAGGGGGAGTATGGCTACACCTTC. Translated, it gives CASSLDPGTGFKGEYGYTF.

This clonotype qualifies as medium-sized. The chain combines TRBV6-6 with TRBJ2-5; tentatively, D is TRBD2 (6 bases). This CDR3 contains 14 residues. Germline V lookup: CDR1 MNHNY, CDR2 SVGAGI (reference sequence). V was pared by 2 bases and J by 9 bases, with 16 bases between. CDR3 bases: TGTGCCAGCAGTTACCGACGCACGGGGGTGCCCCAGTACTTC. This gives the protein CASSYRRTGVPQYF.

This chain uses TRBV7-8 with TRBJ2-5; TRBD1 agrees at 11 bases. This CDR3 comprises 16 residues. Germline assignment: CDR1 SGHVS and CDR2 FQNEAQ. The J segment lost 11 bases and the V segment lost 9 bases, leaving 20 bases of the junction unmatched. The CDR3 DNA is TGTGCCAGTTTCGGACAGGGGGCGATTTCCTACAATGAGCAGTACTTC. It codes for CASFGQGAISYNEQYF.

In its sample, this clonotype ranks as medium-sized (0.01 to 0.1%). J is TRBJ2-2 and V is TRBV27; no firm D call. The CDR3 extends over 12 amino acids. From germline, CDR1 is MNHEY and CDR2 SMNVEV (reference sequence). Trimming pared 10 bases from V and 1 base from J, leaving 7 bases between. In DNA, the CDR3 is TGTGCCATTGCAGGGAACACCGGGGAGCTGTTTTTT. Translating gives CAIAGNTGELFF.

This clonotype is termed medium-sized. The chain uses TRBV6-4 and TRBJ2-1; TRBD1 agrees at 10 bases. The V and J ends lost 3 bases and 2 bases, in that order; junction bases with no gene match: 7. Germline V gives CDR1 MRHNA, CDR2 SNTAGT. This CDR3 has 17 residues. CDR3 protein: CASSDTGTGDPYNEQFF. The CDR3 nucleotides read TGTGCCAGCAGTGATACCGGGACAGGGGATCCCTACAATGAGCAGTTCTTC.

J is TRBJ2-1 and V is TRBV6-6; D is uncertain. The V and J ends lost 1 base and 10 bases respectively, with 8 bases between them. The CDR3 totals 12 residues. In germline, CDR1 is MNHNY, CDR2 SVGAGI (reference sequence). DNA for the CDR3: TGTGCCAGCAGTTACTTTTCATCCGAGCAGTTCTTC. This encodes CASSYFSSEQFF.

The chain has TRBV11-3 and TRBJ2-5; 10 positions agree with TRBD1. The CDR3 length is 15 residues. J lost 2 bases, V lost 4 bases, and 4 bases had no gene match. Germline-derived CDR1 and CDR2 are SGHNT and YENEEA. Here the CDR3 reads CASSSGTGAQETQYF. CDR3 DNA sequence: TGTGCCAGCAGCTCCGGGACAGGGGCTCAAGAGACCCAGTACTTC. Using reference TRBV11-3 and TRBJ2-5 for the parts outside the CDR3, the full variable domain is EAGVVQSPRYKIIEKKQPVAFWCNPISGHNTLYWYLQNLGQGPELLIRYENEEAVDDSQLPKDRFSAERLKGVDSTLKIQPAELGDSAVYLCASSSGTGAQETQYFGPGTRLLVL.